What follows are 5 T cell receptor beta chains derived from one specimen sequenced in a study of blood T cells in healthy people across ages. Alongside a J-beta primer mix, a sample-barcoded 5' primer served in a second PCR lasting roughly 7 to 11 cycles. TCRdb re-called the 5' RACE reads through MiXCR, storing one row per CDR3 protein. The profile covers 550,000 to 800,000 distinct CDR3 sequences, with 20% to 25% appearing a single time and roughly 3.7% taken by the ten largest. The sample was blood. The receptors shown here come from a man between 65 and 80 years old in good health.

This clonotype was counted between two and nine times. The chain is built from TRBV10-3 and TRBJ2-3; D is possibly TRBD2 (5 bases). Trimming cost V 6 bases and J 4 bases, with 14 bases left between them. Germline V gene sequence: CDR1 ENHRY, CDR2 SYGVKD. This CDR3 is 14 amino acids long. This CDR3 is CAIRSSFGADTQYF. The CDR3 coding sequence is TGTGCCATCAGGTCTAGCTTCGGGGCAGATACGCAGTATTTT.

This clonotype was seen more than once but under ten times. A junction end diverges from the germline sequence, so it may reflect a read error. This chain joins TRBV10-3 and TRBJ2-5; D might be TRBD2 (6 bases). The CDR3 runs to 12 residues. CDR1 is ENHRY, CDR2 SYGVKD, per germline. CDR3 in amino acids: CAISADRETRYF. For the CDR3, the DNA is TGTGCCATCAGTGCCGATCGGGAGACCCGGTACTTC.

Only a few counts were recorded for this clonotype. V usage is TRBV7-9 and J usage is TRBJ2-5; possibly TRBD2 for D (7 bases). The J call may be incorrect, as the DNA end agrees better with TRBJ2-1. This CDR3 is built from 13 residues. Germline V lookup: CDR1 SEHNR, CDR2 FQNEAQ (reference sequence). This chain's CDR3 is CASTAGGGDEQFF. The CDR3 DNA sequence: TGTGCCAGTACTGCCGGAGGGGGGGATGAGCAGTTCTTC.

The CDR3 nucleotides read TGTGCCAGCAGTTTATATTACCGGGGAAGCGACCAGCCCCAGCATTTT. It specifies CASSLYYRGSDQPQHF. This chain connects TRBV28 to TRBJ1-5; D remains unclear. Germline-derived CDR1 and CDR2 are MDHEN and SYDVKM. CDR3 length: 16 residues. Trimming removed 1 base from V and 7 bases from J, with 17 bases in between. The whole variable domain, filled in from reference TRBV28 and TRBJ1-5, reads DVKVTQSSRYLVKRTGEKVFLECVQDMDHENMFWYRQDPGLGLRLIYFSYDVKMKEKGDIPEGYSVSREKKERFSLILESASTNQTSMYLCASSLYYRGSDQPQHFGDGTRLSIL.

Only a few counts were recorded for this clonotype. The CDR3, as DNA: TGTGCCAGCAGCCAAGGTTACAGTTCCGGGGAGCTGTTTTTT. This encodes CASSQGYSSGELFF. The rearrangement uses TRBV3-1 and TRBJ2-2; D is uncertain. Germline values: CDR1 LGHDT, CDR2 YNNKEL (reference sequence). The CDR3 covers 14 residues. V lost 1 base and J 6 bases, leaving 9 bases between the germline ends.